The TCR beta chain under discussion was sequenced for a study of PD-1 blockade in classical Hodgkin lymphoma. There are a few counts of this clone. Its specificity is not known. Data came from immunoSEQ multiplex PCR; TCRdb stores just in-frame clones and leaves some out. Of around 91,000 clones in the sample, 81% were seen once. Relapses following autologous stem cell transplantation were seen in all patients, with brentuximab vedotin exposure varying. Broader study findings: Patients who responded completely had about the same baseline diversity as newly diagnosed patients. A significant rise in TCR diversity was seen by C4D1 for CD4+ cells but not for CD8+ cells. Relapsed/refractory patients reportedly had lower baseline diversity than newly diagnosed patients. When nivolumab was started under 1 year after ASCT, patients were excluded.

The V end lost 4 bases, the J end lost 7 bases, and 10 bases lay between the germline ends. The germline V gene encodes CDR1 SGHDN and CDR2 FVKESK. The CDR3 runs 12 residues. Sequenced material: peripheral blood mononuclear cells (PBMCs), taken before the second cycle of nivolumab. The rearrangement uses TRBV14 and TRBJ2-5, with TRBD1 as a possible D gene (5 bases). The TCR comes from a human donor with classical Hodgkin lymphoma. The CDR3, as DNA: TGTGCCAGCAGCCGGGGCAGACGGACCCAGTACTTC. Its translation is CASSRGRRTQYF. The full variable domain, with the rest looked up from reference TRBV14 and TRBJ2-5, is EAGVTQFPSHSVIEKGQTVTLRCDPISGHDNLYWYRRVMGKEIKFLLHFVKESKQDESGMPNNRFLAERTGGTYSTLKVQPAELEDSGVYFCASSRGRRTQYFGPGTRLLVL.